The 23 T cell receptor beta chains below all came from one sample that was sequenced in a study of T cell repertoires in cytomegalovirus infection. TCRdb reprocessed the reads via MiXCR and lists one record per CDR3 protein. The sample comprises some 240,000 distinct CDR3 sequences, around 15% of which are singletons, and approximately 51% rests with the top ten. The sequencing input was CD8+ T cells from PBMCs. Receptor source: a human donor in good health (CMV status not recorded). Some clones in this sample may be carry-over from other donors' samples.

The chain has TRBV4-1 and TRBJ2-7, with 9 bases that match TRBD1. V trimming: 3 bases; J trimming: 3 bases; junction bases outside the gene matches: 6. Germline loops: CDR1 MGHRA, CDR2 YSYEKL. The CDR3 has 15 amino acids. The CDR3 loop is CASSQTGQGVYEQYF. The CDR3 bases are TGCGCCAGCAGCCAGACGGGACAGGGAGTCTACGAGCAGTACTTC.

V and J are TRBV28 and TRBJ2-5; D not certain. Per germline, CDR1 MDHEN and CDR2 SYDVKM. Trimming pared 3 bases from V and 3 bases from J, leaving 11 bases between. This CDR3 has 14 amino acids. The CDR3 protein is CASSFRPSEETQYF. For the CDR3, the DNA is TGTGCCAGCAGTTTCCGCCCGTCCGAAGAGACCCAGTACTTC.

The DNA for the CDR3 is TGTGCCAGCAGCTGGGACCGGGACCCTGAGCACTCTGGGGCCAACGTCCTGACTTTC. It translates to CASSWDRDPEHSGANVLTF. V gene TRBV7-9 combines with J gene TRBJ2-6; D possibly uses TRBD1 or TRBD2 (5 bases each). Germline V gene lookup returns CDR1 SEHNR and CDR2 FQNEAQ (reference sequence). The CDR3 runs to 19 residues. Trimming stripped 4 bases from V and 0 bases from J, with 19 bases between.

The chain recombines TRBV5-1 with TRBJ2-3; the D is unclear. V was pared by 5 bases and J by 5 bases, with 6 bases between. The germline CDR1 and CDR2 sequences are SGHRS and YFSETQ. CDR3 size: 11 residues. The CDR3 is CASRHGDTQYF. DNA of the CDR3: TGCGCCAGCAGACACGGAGATACGCAGTATTTT. Full variable domain (remainder filled in from reference TRBV5-1 and TRBJ2-3): KAGVTQTPRYLIKTRGQQVTLSCSPISGHRSVSWYQQTPGQGLQFLFEYFSETQRNKGNFPGRFSGRQFSNSRSEMNVSTLELGDSALYLCASRHGDTQYFGPGTRLTVL.

This chain joins TRBV7-9 and TRBJ1-1; the D gene is possibly TRBD1 (6 bases). The germline V gene encodes CDR1 SEHNR and CDR2 FQNEAQ (reference sequence). The V gene lost 5 bases and the J gene lost 7 bases, with 20 bases spanning the gap. The CDR3 has 15 residues. The CDR3: CASSPPTGTRGEAFF. CDR3 bases: TGTGCCAGCAGCCCCCCAACAGGGACGAGGGGTGAAGCTTTCTTT.

At least ten counts were recorded for this clonotype. The chain employs TRBV6-5 and TRBJ2-1; TRBD1 is a possible D gene (6 bases). The CDR3 spans 16 residues. Germline V CDR1 and CDR2: MNHEY, SVGAGI. Deletions cut 0 bases from V and 4 bases from J, with 13 bases between. The CDR3 nucleotides are TGTGCCAGCAGTTACTCCGAGGGGGAATTTTACAATGAGCAGTTCTTC. Its translation is CASSYSEGEFYNEQFF.

In this sample, this clonotype turned up a few times. The CDR3 region has the DNA TGTGCCAGCAGCTTAGTGGCTAGCGGGGTTAACACCGGGGAGCTGTTTTTT. Residues: CASSLVASGVNTGELFF. The chain couples TRBV7-8 to TRBJ2-2, with 9 bases identical to TRBD2. The CDR3 length is 17 residues. Trimming took 1 base from V and 2 from J; bases not matched to a gene: 5. From germline, CDR1 is SGHVS and CDR2 FQNEAQ.

This clonotype was seen a few times. The chain links TRBV29-1 to TRBJ1-2, with D uncertain. V was clipped by 6 bases and J by 4 bases, with 18 bases between them. In germline, CDR1 is SQVTM, CDR2 ANQGSEA. This CDR3 region has 14 residues. CDR3 nucleotide sequence: TGCAGCGTGCAAGCCGGGGAAACGGCCTATGGCTACACCTTC. It translates to CSVQAGETAYGYTF.

In this sample, this clonotype turned up a few times. J is TRBJ1-1 and V is TRBV28; no clear D. Germline lookup yields CDR1 MDHEN and CDR2 SYDVKM. The CDR3 length is 13 residues. V gave up 4 bases and J gave up 8 bases, with 14 bases separating them. Here the CDR3 reads CASSSPGGYEAFF. The CDR3 DNA reads TGTGCCAGCAGTTCCCCTGGCGGGTACGAAGCTTTCTTT.

This clonotype occurred many times. The CDR3, as DNA: TGTGCCAGCAGCTTACAGGGGGCCCCGAACACTGAAGCTTTCTTT. Amino acid sequence: CASSLQGAPNTEAFF. The gene calls are TRBV7-2 and TRBJ1-1; 8 nucleotides align to TRBD1. This CDR3 is built from 15 residues. V trimming: 2 bases; J trimming: 1 base; junction bases outside the gene matches: 3. The germline CDR1 and CDR2 sequences are SGHTA and FQGNSA.

This clonotype was seen a few times. The chain is built from TRBV7-2 and TRBJ2-6, with 8 bases lining up with TRBD2. The junction had 10 bases not matched to a gene; V was cut back by 3 bases and J by 0 bases. Germline V gene data show CDR1 as SGHTA and CDR2 as FQGNSA. The CDR3 length is 19 residues. CDR3 region: CASSFPRSGGRSGANVLTF. The CDR3, as DNA: TGTGCCAGCAGCTTTCCGAGGAGCGGGGGACGCTCTGGGGCCAACGTCCTGACTTTC.

The gene calls are TRBV6-2 or TRBV6-3 and TRBJ2-7, with 7 bases identical to TRBD1. CDR1 and CDR2 from the germline V gene are MNHEY and SVGEGT. The CDR3 consists of 14 residues. Trimming removed 6 bases from V and 5 bases from J; junction bases left unmatched: 10. The CDR3 DNA follows: TGTGCCAGCAGGACCTTCAACAGGGGTGACGAGCAGTACTTC. It specifies CASRTFNRGDEQYF.

The sample holds one count of this clonotype. The chain employs TRBV13 and TRBJ2-2; TRBD1 aligns across 8 bases. Germline trimming cut 5 bases from V and 4 bases from J; bases unmatched to any gene: 3. This CDR3 region has 14 residues. Germline V gene lookup returns CDR1 PRHDT and CDR2 FYEKMQ (reference sequence). This CDR3 reads CASSGQGGTGELFF. CDR3 sequence (DNA): TGTGCCAGCAGCGGACAGGGAGGCACCGGGGAGCTGTTTTTT. The complete variable domain, with remaining parts taken from reference TRBV13 and TRBJ2-2, reads AAGVIQSPRHLIKEKRETATLKCYPIPRHDTVYWYQQGPGQDPQFLISFYEKMQSDKGSIPDRFSAQQFSDYHSELNMSSLELGDSALYFCASSGQGGTGELFFGEGSRLTVL.

CDR3 nucleotide sequence: TGTGCCAGCAATTTCGGGAGCTCCTACAATGAGCAGTTCTTC. Translation: CASNFGSSYNEQFF. The chain recombines TRBV28 with TRBJ2-1; D might be TRBD2 (6 bases). Deletions cut 7 bases from V and 0 bases from J, with 10 bases between. The CDR3 contains 14 residues. Germline V gene lookup returns CDR1 MDHEN and CDR2 SYDVKM.

This clonotype was found many times. This sequence joins TRBV6-2 or TRBV6-3 and TRBJ1-1; D remains ambiguous. This CDR3 contains 13 residues. The germline V gene has CDR1 MNHEY and CDR2 SVGEGT. V shed 4 bases and J shed 0 bases, with 6 bases lying between them. CDR3 region: CASSSKLNTEAFF. The CDR3 region has the DNA TGTGCCAGCAGTTCTAAATTGAACACTGAAGCTTTCTTT.

This clonotype was observed a single time. V and J are TRBV10-3 and TRBJ2-3; 11 positions agree with TRBD2. V gave up 3 bases and J gave up 5 bases; unmatched junction bases: 7. Germline V gene lookup returns CDR1 ENHRY and CDR2 SYGVKD. CDR3 size: 16 residues. The CDR3 DNA follows: TGTGCCATCAGTGATTTAGCGGGGGGGCCGAGAGATACGCAGTATTTT. Its translation is CAISDLAGGPRDTQYF.

This clonotype was found many times. The rearrangement uses TRBV7-2 and TRBJ1-1; 10 bases agree with TRBD1. The CDR3 is 16 amino acids. Trimming cost V 4 bases and J 0 bases; bases outside gene matches: 5. CDR1 is SGHTA and CDR2 is FQGNSA in the germline V gene. In DNA, the CDR3 is TGTGCCAGCAGCTCAGGACAGGGGGATGTGAACACTGAAGCTTTCTTT. Translating it yields CASSSGQGDVNTEAFF.

This clonotype appeared many times. The chain joins TRBV7-8 to TRBJ2-5; 12 bases fit TRBD2. Germline values: CDR1 SGHVS, CDR2 FQNEAQ. The CDR3 is 16 amino acids. V shed 5 bases, J shed 5 bases, and the junction held 9 bases outside the gene matches. The CDR3 bases are TGTGCCAGCAGCGTGACTAGCGGGGGCTTCCAGGAGACCCAGTACTTC. As protein: CASSVTSGGFQETQYF.

The CDR3 DNA sequence: TGTGCCAGCAGTTTTGGGGGACTCTACGAGCAGTACTTC. Translation gives CASSFGGLYEQYF. The rearrangement uses TRBV28 and TRBJ2-7, with D possibly being TRBD2 (6 bases). The CDR3 length is 13 residues. The V end was cut by 3 bases, the J end by 3 bases, with 9 bases between. Germline CDR1 reads MDHEN; CDR2 reads SYDVKM.

This clonotype has just one count. The gene calls are TRBV5-6 and TRBJ2-7; D remains unclear. Germline V gene lookup returns CDR1 SGHDT and CDR2 YYEEEE. V lost 1 base, J lost 2 bases, and 13 bases lay in between. The CDR3 extends over 15 amino acids. The CDR3 DNA follows: TGTGCCAGCAGCTTGTGCCCCCCGAGGACCTACGAGCAGTACTTC. Protein sequence: CASSLCPPRTYEQYF.

A few counts support this clonotype. This chain's CDR3 is CASSPDPTNEKLFF. CDR3 in DNA: TGTGCCAGCAGCCCCGACCCAACTAATGAAAAACTGTTTTTT. The V gene is TRBV7-6, the J gene TRBJ1-4; D remains ambiguous. Deletions cut 5 bases from V and 0 bases from J, with 7 bases between. Germline V gene lookup returns CDR1 SGHVS and CDR2 FNYEAQ. The CDR3 covers 14 residues.

This clonotype occurred a few times. The chain has TRBV6-2 or TRBV6-3 and TRBJ1-5; no firm D call. The germline V gene encodes CDR1 MNHEY and CDR2 SVGEGT. CDR3 length equals 14 residues. V dropped 6 bases and J dropped 9 bases, with 18 bases sitting between them. The CDR3 spells CASSRGIAIGPQHF. The CDR3 DNA reads as TGTGCCAGCAGCCGCGGGATTGCCATTGGGCCCCAGCATTTT.

This clonotype turned up a few times. The genes are TRBV4-1 and TRBJ2-1; D is possibly TRBD1 or TRBD2 (5 bases each). Per germline, CDR1 MGHRA and CDR2 YSYEKL. The CDR3 sequence is 15 residues long. Trimming cost V 0 bases and J 9 bases, with 15 bases left between them. CDR3 nucleotide sequence: TGCGCCAGCAGCCAAGATCGGGGCTCGGTTCGTGAGCAGTTCTTC. It translates to CASSQDRGSVREQFF.